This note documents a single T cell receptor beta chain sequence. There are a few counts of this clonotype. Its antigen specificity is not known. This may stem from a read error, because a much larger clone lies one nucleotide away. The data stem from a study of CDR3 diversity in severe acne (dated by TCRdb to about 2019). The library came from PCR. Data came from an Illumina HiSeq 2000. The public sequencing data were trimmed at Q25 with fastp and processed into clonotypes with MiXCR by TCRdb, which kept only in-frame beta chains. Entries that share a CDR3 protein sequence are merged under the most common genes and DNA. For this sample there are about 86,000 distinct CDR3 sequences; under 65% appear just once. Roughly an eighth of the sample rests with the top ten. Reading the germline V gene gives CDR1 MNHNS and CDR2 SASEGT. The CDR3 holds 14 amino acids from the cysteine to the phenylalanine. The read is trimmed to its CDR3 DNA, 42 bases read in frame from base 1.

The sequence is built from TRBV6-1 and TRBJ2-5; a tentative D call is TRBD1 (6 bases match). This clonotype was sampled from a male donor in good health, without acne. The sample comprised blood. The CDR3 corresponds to CARSDSAGEETQYF. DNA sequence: TGTGCCAGAAGTGATTCCGCAGGGGAAGAGACCCAGTACTTC.